This TCR beta chain emerged from a study of blood T cell repertoires in COVID-19. Study-level background: Acute and convalescent COVID-19 samples came from the United States, Italy and Spain.

The table came from immunoSEQ multiplex PCR; TCRdb's copy has only in-frame clones and leaves some out. The table includes roughly 360,000 clones, roughly 87% detected once. Trimming pared 1 base from V and 3 bases from J, leaving 12 bases between. Germline lookup yields CDR1 LNHDA and CDR2 SQIVND (reference sequence). This CDR3 spans 15 amino acids. This study enrolled people aged roughly 18 to 89 from roughly 24 US geographic areas. This TCR was recovered from a woman aged 45 to 65 who had recovered from COVID-19. The sequenced material came from PBMCs or T cells enriched from blood (not recorded which). The V gene is TRBV19, the J gene TRBJ1-1, with D hard to call. This chain's CDR3 is CASSIVDLADTEAFF. CDR3 DNA sequence: TGTGCCAGTAGTATAGTGGATCTGGCGGACACTGAAGCTTTCTTT.